Following are 20 T cell receptor beta chains from one sample sequenced in a study of cytomegalovirus exposure and HLA in healthy donors. Assay: immunoSEQ multiplex PCR; the TCRdb copy retains only in-frame clones and omits some. The sample lists about 49,000 clones, around 94% occurring once. The specimen sequenced was PBMCs. These receptors came from a man younger than 30 in good health and CMV-seronegative.

The chain has TRBV7-8 and TRBJ1-1, with D possibly TRBD1 on 6 matching bases. Per germline, CDR1 SGHVS and CDR2 FQNEAQ. Trimming took 5 bases from V and 2 from J, leaving 15 bases between them. The CDR3 totals 15 residues. The CDR3 DNA follows: TGTGCCAGCAGCCGAACAGGGATGCGAAACACTGAAGCTTTCTTT. This translates into CASSRTGMRNTEAFF.

This sequence joins TRBV7-2 and TRBJ2-1; 7 positions agree with TRBD2. The length of the CDR3 is 16 residues. Germline V gives CDR1 SGHTA, CDR2 FQGNSA. J was trimmed by 5 bases and V by 5 bases; bases with no gene match: 12. The CDR3 spells CASSPRGGRVHNEQFF. Written as DNA, the CDR3 is TGTGCCAGCAGCCCGCGTGGGGGGAGGGTCCACAATGAGCAGTTCTTC. Looking up the rest from reference TRBV7-2 and TRBJ2-1 gives the full variable domain: GAGVSQSPSNKVTEKGKDVELRCDPISGHTALYWYRQSLGQGLEFLIYFQGNSAPDKSGLPSDRFSAERTGGSVSTLTIQRTQQEDSAVYLCASSPRGGRVHNEQFFGPGTRLTVL.

V gene TRBV5-6 combines with J gene TRBJ1-2, with D possibly matching TRBD1 (6 bases). This CDR3 is built from 14 residues. Germline loops: CDR1 SGHDT, CDR2 YYEEEE. V gave up 4 bases and J gave up 2 bases, with 12 bases separating them. The CDR3 loop is CASSLLTGNYGYTF. The CDR3 region has the DNA TGTGCCAGCAGCCTCCTAACAGGGAACTATGGCTACACCTTC.

The chain has TRBV28 and TRBJ1-1; TRBD1 is a possible D gene (5 bases). Trimming shortened V by 5 bases and J by 6 bases, and 16 bases separated the two germline ends. CDR3 length: 14 residues. Germline assignment: CDR1 MDHEN and CDR2 SYDVKM. CDR3 sequence (DNA): TGTGCCAGCAGTGCGGCGGGGCCCCTGGCTGAAGCTTTCTTT. Residues: CASSAAGPLAEAFF. Based on the CDR3 plus reference TRBV28 and TRBJ1-1, the full variable domain is DVKVTQSSRYLVKRTGEKVFLECVQDMDHENMFWYRQDPGLGLRLIYFSYDVKMKEKGDIPEGYSVSREKKERFSLILESASTNQTSMYLCASSAAGPLAEAFFGQGTRLTVV.

V gene TRBV6-1 combines with J gene TRBJ2-2; no clear D gene. The CDR3 length is 12 residues. Trimming pared 11 bases from V and 5 bases from J, leaving 12 bases between. CDR1 MNHNS and CDR2 SASEGT come from the germline V gene. The CDR3 region has the DNA TGTGCCGTCCGGCAGGCTACCGGGGAGCTGTTTTTT. As protein: CAVRQATGELFF.

J is TRBJ1-1 and V is TRBV13, with D possibly TRBD1 on 6 matching bases. CDR1 is PRHDT and CDR2 is FYEKMQ in the germline V gene (reference sequence). The V end was cut by 5 bases, the J end by 1 base, with 14 bases between. CDR3 size: 15 residues. The CDR3 nucleotides read TGTGCCAGCAGCCCCTGGTCCAGGGGGAACACTGAAGCTTTCTTT. Protein product: CASSPWSRGNTEAFF.

The gene calls are TRBV7-3 and TRBJ2-2; D possibly corresponds to TRBD2 (5 bases). CDR1 SGHTA and CDR2 FQGTGA come from the germline V gene. The germline V and J ends were trimmed by 6 bases and 7 bases, with 12 bases remaining between them. The CDR3 extends over 13 amino acids. The CDR3, as DNA: TGTGCCAGCAGTCCCGGACTCGGCGGGGAGCTGTTTTTT. Translation gives CASSPGLGGELFF.

The genes are TRBV7-2 and TRBJ2-3; no firm D call. CDR3 length: 14 amino acids. The V gene lost 7 bases and the J gene lost 4 bases, with 15 bases spanning the gap. Germline loops: CDR1 SGHTA, CDR2 FQGNSA. The CDR3 loop is CASTPRNLADTQYF. The DNA of the CDR3 is TGTGCCAGCACCCCTCGGAACCTAGCAGATACGCAGTATTTT.

This clone was counted once. This chain links TRBV5-1 with TRBJ2-2, with TRBD2 matching over 10 bases. CDR3 length: 14 amino acids. V lost 3 bases and J lost 10; bases outside the gene matches: 6. CDR1 and CDR2 (germline): SGHRS, YFSETQ. The CDR3 DNA reads TGCGCCAGCAGCTCCCCTAGCGGGAGCGCGGAGCTGTTTTTT. Its translation is CASSSPSGSAELFF.

V usage is TRBV28 and J usage is TRBJ1-3, with a tentative D call TRBD1 (5 bases). This CDR3 spans 14 amino acids. CDR1 is MDHEN and CDR2 is SYDVKM in the germline V gene. Trimming removed 6 bases at V and 8 bases at J, with 17 bases between. The CDR3 spells CASRARVHGDTIYF. The DNA of the CDR3 is TGTGCCAGCAGGGCCAGGGTGCATGGGGACACCATATATTTT.

The chain joins TRBV2 to TRBJ2-2; D possibly corresponds to TRBD1 (6 bases). CDR1 is SNHLY, CDR2 FYNNEI, per germline. The CDR3 has 14 residues. Trimming left V 7 bases short and J 1 base short, with 10 bases between. CDR3 region: CASIRQENTGELFF. DNA for the CDR3: TGTGCCAGCATCAGACAGGAGAACACCGGGGAGCTGTTTTTT.

The CDR3 DNA follows: TGTGCCAGCAGTAACCATCCGGGGGAGCAGTACTTC. This sequence encodes CASSNHPGEQYF. The J gene is TRBJ2-7, the V gene TRBV27, with D maybe TRBD2 (5 bases). Germline V gene lookup returns CDR1 MNHEY and CDR2 SMNVEV (reference sequence). The V end was cut by 5 bases, the J end by 7 bases, with 12 bases between. This CDR3 has 12 amino acids.

The gene calls are TRBV5-1 and TRBJ1-5, with D possibly matching TRBD1 (6 bases). The CDR3 is 13 residues long. Germline V gene lookup returns CDR1 SGHRS and CDR2 YFSETQ. V lost 4 bases, J lost 7 bases, and 12 bases lay in between. CDR3: CASSPTGTQPQHF. CDR3 sequence (DNA): TGCGCCAGCAGCCCTACAGGGACCCAGCCCCAGCATTTT.

This clone was detected only once. The chain is built from TRBV30 and TRBJ2-5; D gene ambiguous. Per germline, CDR1 GTSNPN and CDR2 SVGIG (reference sequence). CDR3 length: 13 residues. V shed 4 bases and J shed 1 base, with 10 bases lying between them. The CDR3 DNA sequence: TGTGCCTGGAATAAAATACTCCAAGAGACCCAGTACTTC. Its protein is CAWNKILQETQYF.

The chain is built from TRBV6-5 and TRBJ2-1, with TRBD2 identical over 8 bases. This CDR3 spans 15 amino acids. V was pared by 4 bases and J by 4 bases, with 6 bases of the junction left unmatched. The germline V gene has CDR1 MNHEY and CDR2 SVGAGI. CDR3 in amino acids: CASSSSTSGYNEQFF. CDR3 nucleotide sequence: TGTGCCAGCAGTTCCTCCACTAGCGGATACAATGAGCAGTTCTTC.

The rearrangement links TRBV29-1 to TRBJ2-1; maybe TRBD2 (6 bases). V was cut by 3 bases and J by 10 bases, with 16 bases left in between. The V gene's germline CDR1 is SQVTM and CDR2 ANQGSEA. This CDR3 is built from 13 residues. Here the CDR3 reads CSVEGLARGEQFF. The CDR3 coding sequence is TGCAGCGTTGAGGGACTGGCACGGGGGGAGCAGTTCTTC.

This chain connects TRBV19 to TRBJ1-5, with a weak D call TRBD1 (5 bases). Germline V gives CDR1 LNHDA, CDR2 SQIVND (reference sequence). The CDR3 has 14 amino acids. Trimming pared 5 bases from V and 4 bases from J, leaving 12 bases between. The CDR3 bases are TGTGCCAGTAGTTTACGGGGGGGGAATCAGCCCCAGCATTTT. Its translation: CASSLRGGNQPQHF.

The chain recombines TRBV6-1 with TRBJ2-7; 8 bases agree with TRBD1. This CDR3 comprises 13 residues. The V gene's germline CDR1 is MNHNS and CDR2 SASEGT. V lost 8 bases and J lost 3; bases outside the gene matches: 6. The CDR3 loop reads CASAETGVYEQYF. CDR3 DNA sequence: TGTGCCAGCGCCGAGACAGGGGTCTACGAGCAGTACTTC.

The chain links TRBV21-1 to TRBJ2-7; the table's D call, TRBD2, was not checked against the DNA. TRBV21-1 is labeled a pseudogene. The CDR3 runs to 15 residues. The CDR3 sequence: CASKNRDSSLREQYF. CDR3 nucleotide sequence: TGTGCCAGCAAGAACCGGGACTCCTCCCTACGAGAGCAGTACTTC.

Only a few counts were recorded for this clone. The chain is built from TRBV9 and TRBJ2-1; the match to TRBD2 covers 10 bases. CDR3 length: 14 amino acids. V lost 3 bases, J lost 4 bases, and 1 base stayed unmatched. Germline V gene sequence: CDR1 SGDLS, CDR2 YYNGEE. The CDR3 nucleotides read TGTGCCAGCAGCGGGACTAGCGGATACAATGAGCAGTTCTTC. Its translation is CASSGTSGYNEQFF.